This passage covers 30 T cell receptor beta chains from one sample sequenced in a study of blood T cell repertoires in COVID-19. Here immunoSEQ multiplex PCR was the method, and the copy in TCRdb shows in-frame clones only, minus some. The profile covers roughly 68,000 clones, with nearly 90% appearing a single time and 3.4% taken by the ten largest. Sequencing was performed on peripheral blood. The source of these receptors is a woman between 45 and 65 years old with COVID-19, enrolled during active disease.

The chain joins TRBV5-8 to TRBJ2-1; 13 nucleotides match TRBD2. With 4 bases clipped from V and 9 bases from J, the junction kept 10 bases outside the gene matches. The CDR3 length is 16 residues. Germline V lookup: CDR1 SGHTS, CDR2 YDEGEE. CDR3 sequence (DNA): TGTGCCAGCAGCCAAGGACTAGCGGGAGTGTTATCTGAGCAGTTCTTC. It encodes CASSQGLAGVLSEQFF.

This CDR3 reads CATSRLRANYGYTF. The CDR3 DNA reads TGTGCCACCAGCAGATTACGGGCTAACTATGGCTACACCTTC. The rearrangement uses TRBV15 and TRBJ1-2; D uncertain. The germline V gene encodes CDR1 LNHNV and CDR2 YYDKDF (reference sequence). V gave up 2 bases and J gave up 0 bases, with 7 bases separating them. The length of the CDR3 is 14 residues.

The chain joins TRBV2 to TRBJ2-7; tentative D call: TRBD1 (6 bases). This CDR3 is built from 15 residues. Trimming removed 6 bases at V and 0 bases at J, with 15 bases between. Germline CDR1 reads SNHLY; CDR2 reads FYNNEI. In nucleotides, the CDR3 is TGTGCCAGCAGCAAAAACAGGGATCTCTCCTACGAGCAGTACTTC. It yields the protein CASSKNRDLSYEQYF.

This clone was counted only a few times. This chain connects TRBV5-1 to TRBJ2-7; 7 bases match TRBD2. The CDR3 is made up of 14 amino acids. In germline, CDR1 is SGHRS, CDR2 YFSETQ. J lost 3 bases, V lost 6 bases, and 9 bases had no gene match. The CDR3 DNA sequence: TGCGCCAGCACCCCCTGGGGGGGGGACTACGAGCAGTACTTC. Amino acids: CASTPWGGDYEQYF.

The V gene is TRBV19, the J gene TRBJ1-1; D is unclear. Germline lookup yields CDR1 LNHDA and CDR2 SQIVND (reference sequence). V lost 7 bases to trimming and J lost 0 bases, with 15 bases between them. The CDR3 loop spans 15 amino acids. The chain's CDR3 is CASTGDRGMNTEAFF. CDR3 DNA sequence: TGTGCCAGTACTGGCGATAGAGGGATGAACACTGAAGCTTTCTTT.

The rearrangement uses TRBV28 and TRBJ1-3, with 7 bases identical to TRBD1. V was clipped by 4 bases and J by 1 base; unmatched bases: 4. This CDR3 contains 15 residues. Germline V gives CDR1 MDHEN, CDR2 SYDVKM. The CDR3 nucleotides read TGTGCCAGCAGTTCCGGGACAGTTTCTGGAAACACCATATATTTT. Translating it yields CASSSGTVSGNTIYF.

This clone has a single count. The rearrangement uses TRBV4-1 and TRBJ2-2, with D tentatively TRBD2 (5 bases). Germline-derived CDR1 and CDR2 are MGHRA and YSYEKL. V gave up 3 bases and J gave up 2 bases, with 19 bases separating them. CDR3 length equals 18 residues. The CDR3 is CASSHPRSTNFNTGELFF. The CDR3 region has the DNA TGCGCCAGCAGCCATCCCCGATCGACTAATTTCAACACCGGGGAGCTGTTTTTT.

The chain employs TRBV27 and TRBJ2-2, with TRBD2 identical over 15 bases. The germline CDR1 and CDR2 sequences are MNHEY and SMNVEV (reference sequence). J was trimmed by 9 bases and V by 6 bases; bases with no gene match: 8. The CDR3 is made up of 16 amino acids. The CDR3 protein is CASSGLAGGPSRELFF. CDR3 DNA sequence: TGTGCCAGCAGCGGACTAGCGGGAGGGCCAAGCCGGGAGCTGTTTTTT.

This sequence joins TRBV5-1 and TRBJ2-5, with unresolved D. The germline V and J ends were trimmed by 0 bases and 5 bases, with 14 bases remaining between them. The CDR3 spans 15 residues. CDR1 is SGHRS, CDR2 YFSETQ, per germline. CDR3 coding DNA: TGCGCCAGCAGCTTGGGCCTAAGAGGAATGGAGACCCAGTACTTC. Its protein product is CASSLGLRGMETQYF.

This chain links TRBV28 with TRBJ1-3; the D is unclear. CDR1 is MDHEN and CDR2 is SYDVKM in the germline V gene. This CDR3 has 13 amino acids. The germline V and J ends were trimmed by 2 bases and 6 bases, with 8 bases remaining between them. Written as DNA, the CDR3 is TGTGCCAGCAGTTTAATTGCGCCAAACACCATATATTTT. This translates into CASSLIAPNTIYF.

The chain has TRBV29-1 and TRBJ2-5; D perhaps matches TRBD2 (5 bases). The germline V gene encodes CDR1 SQVTM and CDR2 ANQGSEA. This CDR3 comprises 11 residues. V was trimmed by 6 bases and J by 5 bases, leaving 10 bases between them. The CDR3 loop reads CSVRTLETQYF. The CDR3 coding sequence is TGCAGCGTGAGGACTTTGGAGACCCAGTACTTC.

The chain couples TRBV29-1 to TRBJ1-5; weak D call: TRBD1 (5 bases). V was shortened by 6 bases and J by 3 bases, with 12 bases between the two germline ends. The length of the CDR3 is 13 residues. CDR1 is SQVTM and CDR2 is ANQGSEA in the germline V gene. CDR3 loop: CSVVDSFNQPQHF. The CDR3 region has the DNA TGCAGCGTCGTTGACAGCTTCAATCAGCCCCAGCATTTT.

The count of this clone is one. The chain joins TRBV27 to TRBJ2-7; TRBD1 aligns across 8 bases. V shed 2 bases and J 2 bases; nucleotides not matched to a gene: 11. Germline V gene data show CDR1 as MNHEY and CDR2 as SMNVEV (reference sequence). This CDR3 is 17 amino acids long. CDR3 DNA: TGTGCCAGCAGTTTACTCCCCCCCGGGACAGGAGCCTACGAGCAGTACTTC. Translated: CASSLLPPGTGAYEQYF.

The chain couples TRBV5-1 to TRBJ2-5; D unresolved. The CDR3 length is 13 residues. Trimming shortened V by 1 base and J by 3 bases, and 7 bases separated the two germline ends. Germline CDR1 reads SGHRS; CDR2 reads YFSETQ. CDR3 amino acids: CASSLLSEETQYF. In nucleotides, the CDR3 is TGCGCCAGCAGCTTGTTGAGCGAAGAGACCCAGTACTTC.

This sequence joins TRBV11-2 and TRBJ2-2, with 7 bases aligning to TRBD2. Germline V CDR1 and CDR2: SGHAT, FQNNGV. V was clipped by 8 bases and J by 2 bases; unmatched bases: 14. The CDR3 is 17 amino acids. The CDR3 DNA is TGTGCCAGCGGAAGGGGAGGGCGGGGGTCAAACACCGGGGAGCTGTTTTTT. Protein: CASGRGGRGSNTGELFF.

The genes are TRBV3-1 (or the pseudogene TRBV3-2) and TRBJ2-3; 7 positions match TRBD2. The CDR3 extends over 16 amino acids. Germline V CDR1 and CDR2: LGHDT, YNNKEL (reference sequence). V shed 0 bases, J shed 1 base, and the junction held 4 bases outside the gene matches. For the CDR3, the DNA is TGTGCCAGCAGCCAAGATCTGGCGGGAGGCACAGATACGCAGTATTTT. It codes for CASSQDLAGGTDTQYF.

The J gene is TRBJ1-1, the V gene TRBV18; TRBD1 might be the D (6 bases). CDR3 length: 15 residues. In germline, CDR1 is KGHSH, CDR2 LQKENI. The germline V and J ends were trimmed by 3 bases and 5 bases, with 16 bases remaining between them. CDR3 sequence (DNA): TGTGCCAGCTCACCCTCCTCAGGGGACCCTACTGAAGCTTTCTTT. Protein: CASSPSSGDPTEAFF. Full variable domain (outside the CDR3, taken from reference TRBV18 and TRBJ1-1): NAGVMQNPRHLVRRRGQEARLRCSPMKGHSHVYWYRQLPEEGLKFMVYLQKENIIDESGMPKERFSAEFPKEGPSILRIQQVVRGDSAAYFCASSPSSGDPTEAFFGQGTRLTVV.

This CDR3 reads CASSYSEGNSPDYNEQFF. The CDR3 DNA sequence: TGTGCCAGCAGTTACTCGGAGGGTAATTCTCCAGACTACAATGAGCAGTTCTTC. The chain couples TRBV6-2 or TRBV6-3 to TRBJ2-1, with a tentative D call TRBD2 (6 bases). The CDR3 length is 18 residues. Germline V gene data show CDR1 as MNHEY and CDR2 as SVGEGT. V dropped 0 bases and J dropped 3 bases, with 18 bases sitting between them.

The genes are TRBV7-2 and TRBJ2-1; 8 bases align to TRBD2. The junction had 4 bases not matched to a gene; V was cut back by 6 bases and J by 0 bases. This CDR3 spans 15 amino acids. Germline V gene data show CDR1 as SGHTA and CDR2 as FQGNSA. Written as DNA, the CDR3 is TGTGCCAGCAGGCGCGGGGGGAGCTCCTACAATGAGCAGTTCTTC. Its protein is CASRRGGSSYNEQFF.

CDR3 coding DNA: TGTGCCAGCAGCCCCCGACACCTAGCGGGTGTGAACACCGGGGAGCTGTTTTTT. The encoded protein is CASSPRHLAGVNTGELFF. The chain employs TRBV9 and TRBJ2-2; 8 bases map to TRBD2. CDR3 size: 18 residues. Unmatched junction bases numbered 12, after V lost 4 bases and J lost 1 base. CDR1 SGDLS and CDR2 YYNGEE come from the germline V gene.

V is TRBV4-2 and J is TRBJ2-2; D not certain. The CDR3 totals 17 residues. Per the germline V gene, CDR1 is LGHNA and CDR2 is YNFKEQ. V shed 0 bases and J shed 0 bases, with 11 bases lying between them. CDR3 loop: CASSQDRRQSNTGELFF. The DNA for the CDR3 is TGTGCCAGCAGCCAAGATCGTCGTCAGTCGAACACCGGGGAGCTGTTTTTT.

This rearrangement joins TRBV19 to TRBJ2-5; TRBD1 might be the D (5 bases). V lost 2 bases, J lost 4 bases, and 11 bases lay in between. This CDR3 spans 14 amino acids. The germline V gene encodes CDR1 LNHDA and CDR2 SQIVND (reference sequence). CDR3 nucleotides: TGTGCCAGTAGTATAAGCCTAGGGGTAGAGACCCAGTACTTC. Its protein is CASSISLGVETQYF.

This clone appeared a few times. The rearrangement uses TRBV28 and TRBJ1-5, with 10 bases lining up with TRBD1. Trimming took 2 bases from V and 2 from J; bases not matched to a gene: 3. Looked up from germline, CDR1 is MDHEN and CDR2 is SYDVKM. CDR3 size: 16 residues. CDR3 DNA sequence: TGTGCCAGCAGTTTACGACAGGGGGCGGGCAATCAGCCCCAGCATTTT. Its translation: CASSLRQGAGNQPQHF.

The CDR3 spells CASSFRLGNSEQYF. CDR3 nucleotide sequence: TGTGCCAGCAGCTTCAGACTAGGCAATAGCGAGCAGTACTTC. J is TRBJ2-7 and V is TRBV7-6, with a weak D call TRBD2 (6 bases). Germline V CDR1 and CDR2: SGHVS, FNYEAQ. The CDR3 loop spans 14 amino acids. The ends were cut back, 3 bases at V and 6 bases at J, with 15 bases in the middle.

The chain combines TRBV2 with TRBJ2-3; 9 bases agree with TRBD1. The CDR3 spans 18 residues. V shed 4 bases and J 0 bases; nucleotides not matched to a gene: 11. Germline V gene data show CDR1 as SNHLY and CDR2 as FYNNEI. In DNA form, the CDR3 reads TGTGCCAGCAGTGGGCCGGGACAGGGAAAAGCTAGCACAGATACGCAGTATTTT. Protein sequence: CASSGPGQGKASTDTQYF.

The chain uses TRBV14 and TRBJ2-7; 10 bases align to TRBD2. V lost 3 bases and J lost 0; bases outside the gene matches: 2. The CDR3 sequence is 15 residues long. CDR1 SGHDN and CDR2 FVKESK come from the germline V gene. CDR3 nucleotides: TGTGCCAGCAGCCACTGGACTAGCGGCTCCTACGAGCAGTACTTC. This translates into CASSHWTSGSYEQYF.

V gene TRBV10-3 combines with J gene TRBJ2-4; 9 nucleotides match TRBD2. The CDR3 has 17 amino acids. V trimming: 2 bases; J trimming: 8 bases; junction bases outside the gene matches: 13. From germline, CDR1 is ENHRY and CDR2 SYGVKD. This CDR3 reads CAISERSVAGGRDIQYF. The CDR3 region has the DNA TGTGCCATCAGTGAGAGAAGCGTCGCGGGAGGGAGGGACATTCAGTACTTC.

This rearrangement joins TRBV19 to TRBJ2-3; 10 bases match TRBD2. This CDR3 has 15 residues. The J segment lost 3 bases and the V segment lost 8 bases, leaving 8 bases of the junction unmatched. Germline V gives CDR1 LNHDA, CDR2 SQIVND (reference sequence). In DNA, the CDR3 is TGTGCCAGTGCCCCTAGCGGGAGATCGACAGATACGCAGTATTTT. Protein product: CASAPSGRSTDTQYF.

The rearrangement joins TRBV14 to TRBJ2-1; tentative D call: TRBD1 (5 bases). Germline lookup yields CDR1 SGHDN and CDR2 FVKESK. The length of the CDR3 is 13 residues. Trimming cost V 4 bases and J 10 bases, with 14 bases left between them. The DNA for the CDR3 is TGTGCCAGCAGCCGATTTCAGGGAAGCGAGCAGTTCTTC. Translated: CASSRFQGSEQFF.

This clone was seen more than once but under ten times. V gene TRBV6-6 combines with J gene TRBJ1-6; 7 bases agree with TRBD1. The CDR3 is 13 residues long. Germline V gene lookup returns CDR1 MNHNY and CDR2 SVGAGI (reference sequence). In DNA form, the CDR3 reads TGTGCGGCAGGGGGGTGGGATAATTCACCCCTCCACTTT. As protein: CAAGGWDNSPLHF.